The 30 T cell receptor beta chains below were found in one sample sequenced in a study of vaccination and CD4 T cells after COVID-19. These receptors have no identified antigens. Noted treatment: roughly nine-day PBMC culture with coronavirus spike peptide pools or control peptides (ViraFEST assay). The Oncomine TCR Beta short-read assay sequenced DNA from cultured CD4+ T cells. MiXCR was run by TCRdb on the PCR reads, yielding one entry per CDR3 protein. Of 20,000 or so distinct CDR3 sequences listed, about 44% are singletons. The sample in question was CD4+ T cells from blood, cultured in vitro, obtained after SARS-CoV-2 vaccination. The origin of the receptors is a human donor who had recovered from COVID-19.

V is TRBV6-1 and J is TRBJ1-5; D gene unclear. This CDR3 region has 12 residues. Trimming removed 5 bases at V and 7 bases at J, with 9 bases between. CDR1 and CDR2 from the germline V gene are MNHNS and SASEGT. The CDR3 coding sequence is TGTGCCAGCAGTCCTAGGGAGCAGCCCCAGCATTTT. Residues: CASSPREQPQHF.

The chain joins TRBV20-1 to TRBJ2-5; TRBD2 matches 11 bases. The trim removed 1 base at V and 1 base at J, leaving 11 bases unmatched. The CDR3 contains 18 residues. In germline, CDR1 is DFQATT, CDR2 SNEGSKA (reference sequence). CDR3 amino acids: CSARGMVAGGPVQETQYF. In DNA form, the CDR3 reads TGCAGTGCTAGAGGCATGGTAGCGGGGGGGCCGGTCCAAGAGACCCAGTACTTC.

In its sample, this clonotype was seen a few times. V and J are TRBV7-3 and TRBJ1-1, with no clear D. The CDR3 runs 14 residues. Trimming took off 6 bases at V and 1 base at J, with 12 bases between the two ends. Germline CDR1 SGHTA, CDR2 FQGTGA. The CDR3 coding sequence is TGTGCCAGCAGTATAGGACCGGAGAACACTGAAGCTTTCTTT. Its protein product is CASSIGPENTEAFF.

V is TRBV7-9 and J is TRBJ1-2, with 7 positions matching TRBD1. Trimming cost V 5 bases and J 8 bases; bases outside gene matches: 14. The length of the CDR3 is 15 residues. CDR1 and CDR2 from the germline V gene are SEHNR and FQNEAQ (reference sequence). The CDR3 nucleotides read TGTGCCAGCAGCCAAGGGGCCAAGGGGGCTTACGGCTACACCTTC. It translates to CASSQGAKGAYGYTF.

CDR3 DNA: TGTGCCAGCTCACCGGAGTTGGGGGGGGTATACGAGCAGTACTTC. Protein: CASSPELGGVYEQYF. The chain carries TRBV18 and TRBJ2-7; 7 bases line up with TRBD2. This CDR3 is 15 amino acids long. Germline CDR1 reads KGHSH; CDR2 reads LQKENI. V dropped 3 bases and J dropped 4; count of bases not matched to a gene: 9.

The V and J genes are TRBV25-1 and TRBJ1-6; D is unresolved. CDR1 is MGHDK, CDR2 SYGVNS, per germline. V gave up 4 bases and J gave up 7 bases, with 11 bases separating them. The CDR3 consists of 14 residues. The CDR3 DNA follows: TGTGCCAGCAGTGTCCGGGATGCAAATTCACCCCTCCACTTT. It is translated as CASSVRDANSPLHF.

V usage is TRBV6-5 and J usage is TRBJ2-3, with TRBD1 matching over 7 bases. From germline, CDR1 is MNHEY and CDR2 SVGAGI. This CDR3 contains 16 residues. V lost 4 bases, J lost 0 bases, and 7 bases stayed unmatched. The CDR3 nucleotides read TGTGCCAGCAGTTCGGTCAGGGGGATTAGCACAGATACGCAGTATTTT. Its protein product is CASSSVRGISTDTQYF.

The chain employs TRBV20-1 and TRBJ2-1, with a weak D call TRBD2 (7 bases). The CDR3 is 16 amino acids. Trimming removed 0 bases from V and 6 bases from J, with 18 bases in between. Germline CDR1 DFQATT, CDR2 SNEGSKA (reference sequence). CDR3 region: CSARDLGGGMGNEQFF. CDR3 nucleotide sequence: TGCAGTGCTAGAGACCTAGGGGGGGGGATGGGCAATGAGCAGTTCTTC.

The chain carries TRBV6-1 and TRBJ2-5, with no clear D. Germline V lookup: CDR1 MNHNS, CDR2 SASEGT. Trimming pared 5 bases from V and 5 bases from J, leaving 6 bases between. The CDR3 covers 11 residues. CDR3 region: CASSTSETQYF. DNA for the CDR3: TGTGCCAGCAGTACCAGCGAGACCCAGTACTTC.

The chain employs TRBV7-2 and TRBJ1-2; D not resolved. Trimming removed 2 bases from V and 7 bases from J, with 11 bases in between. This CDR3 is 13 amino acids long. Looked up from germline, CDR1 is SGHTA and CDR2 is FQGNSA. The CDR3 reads CASSLPKDGGYTF. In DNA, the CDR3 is TGTGCCAGCAGCTTACCTAAGGACGGTGGCTACACCTTC.

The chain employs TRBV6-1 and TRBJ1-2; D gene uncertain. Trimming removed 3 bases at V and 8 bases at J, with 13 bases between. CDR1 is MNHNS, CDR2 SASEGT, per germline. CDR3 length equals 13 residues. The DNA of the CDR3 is TGTGCCAGCAGTGAGGTCCCTTTTCACGGCTACACCTTC. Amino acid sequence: CASSEVPFHGYTF.

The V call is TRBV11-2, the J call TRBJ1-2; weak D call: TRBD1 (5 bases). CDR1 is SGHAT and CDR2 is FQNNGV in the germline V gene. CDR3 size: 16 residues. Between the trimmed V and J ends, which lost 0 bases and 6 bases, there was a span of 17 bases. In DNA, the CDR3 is TGTGCCAGCAGCTTAGATCTATTAGTCGCAGGGAATGGCTACACCTTC. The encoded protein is CASSLDLLVAGNGYTF.

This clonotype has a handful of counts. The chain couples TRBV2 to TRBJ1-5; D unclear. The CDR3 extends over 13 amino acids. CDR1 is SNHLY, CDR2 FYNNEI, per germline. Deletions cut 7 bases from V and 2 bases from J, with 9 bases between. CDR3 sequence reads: CASTGSGNQPQHF. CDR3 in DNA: TGTGCCAGCACGGGGAGCGGCAATCAGCCCCAGCATTTT.

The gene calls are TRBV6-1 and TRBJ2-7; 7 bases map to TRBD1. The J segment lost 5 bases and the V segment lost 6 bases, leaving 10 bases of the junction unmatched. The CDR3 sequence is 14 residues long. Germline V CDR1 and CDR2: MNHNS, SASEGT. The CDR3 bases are TGTGCCAGCAGACATACAGGGGATCTTCACGAGCAGTACTTC. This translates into CASRHTGDLHEQYF.

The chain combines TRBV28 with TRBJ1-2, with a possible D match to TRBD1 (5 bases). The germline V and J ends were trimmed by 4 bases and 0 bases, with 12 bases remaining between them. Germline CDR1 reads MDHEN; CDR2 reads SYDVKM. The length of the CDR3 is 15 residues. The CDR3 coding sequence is TGTGCCAGCAGTTCCCCGGGGGGAGCTAACTATGGCTACACCTTC. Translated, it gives CASSSPGGANYGYTF.

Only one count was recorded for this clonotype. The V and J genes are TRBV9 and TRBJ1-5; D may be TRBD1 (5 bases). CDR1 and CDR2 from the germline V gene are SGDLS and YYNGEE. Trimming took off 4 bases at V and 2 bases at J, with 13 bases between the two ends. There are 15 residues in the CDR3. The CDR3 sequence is CASSLTGVGNQPQHF. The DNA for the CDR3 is TGTGCCAGCAGCCTCACAGGTGTGGGCAATCAGCCCCAGCATTTT.

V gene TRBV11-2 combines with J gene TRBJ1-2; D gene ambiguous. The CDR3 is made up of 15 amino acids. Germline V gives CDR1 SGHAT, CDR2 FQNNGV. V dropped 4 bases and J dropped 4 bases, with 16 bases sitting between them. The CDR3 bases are TGTGCCAGCAGCTCATTCCGCAGGAGCGGCTATGGCTACACCTTC. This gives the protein CASSSFRRSGYGYTF.

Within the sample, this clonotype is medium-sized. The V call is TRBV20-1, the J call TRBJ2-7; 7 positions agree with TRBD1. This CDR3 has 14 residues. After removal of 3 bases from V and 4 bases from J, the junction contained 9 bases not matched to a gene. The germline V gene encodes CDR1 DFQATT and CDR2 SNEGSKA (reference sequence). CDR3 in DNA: TGCAGTGCTAGGGGGACAGCAACGAAATACGAGCAGTACTTC. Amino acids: CSARGTATKYEQYF.

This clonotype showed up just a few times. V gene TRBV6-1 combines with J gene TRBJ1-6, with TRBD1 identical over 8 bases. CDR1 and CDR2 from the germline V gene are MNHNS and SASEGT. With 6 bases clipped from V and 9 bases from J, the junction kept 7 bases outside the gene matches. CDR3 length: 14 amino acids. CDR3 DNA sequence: TGTGCCAGCAGGCCCGACAGGGGCACTTCACCCCTCCACTTT. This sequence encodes CASRPDRGTSPLHF.

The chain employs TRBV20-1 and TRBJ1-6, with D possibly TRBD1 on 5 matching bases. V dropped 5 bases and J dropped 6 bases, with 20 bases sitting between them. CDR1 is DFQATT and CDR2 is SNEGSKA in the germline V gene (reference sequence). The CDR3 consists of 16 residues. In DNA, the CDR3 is TGCAGTGCTGAAACCCCTAGGAACAGGCCTAATTCACCCCTCCACTTT. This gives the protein CSAETPRNRPNSPLHF.

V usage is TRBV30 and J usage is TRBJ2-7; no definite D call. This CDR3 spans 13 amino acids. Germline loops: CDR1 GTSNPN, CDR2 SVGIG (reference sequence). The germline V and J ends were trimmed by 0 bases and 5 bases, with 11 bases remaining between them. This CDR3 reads CAWSVASTNEQYF. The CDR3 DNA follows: TGTGCCTGGAGTGTGGCATCAACCAACGAGCAGTACTTC.

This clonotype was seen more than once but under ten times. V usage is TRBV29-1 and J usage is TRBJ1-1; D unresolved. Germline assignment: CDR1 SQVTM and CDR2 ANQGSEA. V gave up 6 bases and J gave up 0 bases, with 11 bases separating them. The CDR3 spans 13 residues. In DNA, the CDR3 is TGCAGCGTGGTACAGAAATTGAACACTGAAGCTTTCTTT. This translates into CSVVQKLNTEAFF.

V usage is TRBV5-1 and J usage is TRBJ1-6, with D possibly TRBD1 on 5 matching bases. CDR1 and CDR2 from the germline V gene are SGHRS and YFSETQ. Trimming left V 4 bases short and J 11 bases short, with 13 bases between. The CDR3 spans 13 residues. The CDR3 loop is CASSGRDSAPLHF. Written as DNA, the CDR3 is TGCGCCAGCAGCGGAAGGGACTCTGCACCCCTCCACTTT.

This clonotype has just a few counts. The CDR3 region is CSARDSRLQFGQPQHF. The CDR3 region has the DNA TGCAGTGCTAGAGATAGCAGGTTACAATTCGGCCAGCCCCAGCATTTT. This rearrangement joins TRBV20-1 to TRBJ1-5; D remains ambiguous. Germline assignment: CDR1 DFQATT and CDR2 SNEGSKA (reference sequence). This CDR3 contains 16 residues. V shed 0 bases and J shed 7 bases, with 19 bases lying between them.

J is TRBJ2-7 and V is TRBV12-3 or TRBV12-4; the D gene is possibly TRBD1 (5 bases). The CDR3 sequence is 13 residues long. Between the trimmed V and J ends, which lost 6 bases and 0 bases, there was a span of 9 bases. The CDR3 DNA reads TGTGCCAGCAGCCGGACATTCTCCTACGAGCAGTACTTC. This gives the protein CASSRTFSYEQYF.

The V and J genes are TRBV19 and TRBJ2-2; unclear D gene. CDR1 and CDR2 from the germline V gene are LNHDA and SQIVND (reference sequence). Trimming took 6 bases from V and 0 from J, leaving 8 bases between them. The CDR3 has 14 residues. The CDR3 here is CASRFGTNTGELFF. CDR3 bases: TGTGCCAGTAGGTTCGGCACGAACACCGGGGAGCTGTTTTTT.

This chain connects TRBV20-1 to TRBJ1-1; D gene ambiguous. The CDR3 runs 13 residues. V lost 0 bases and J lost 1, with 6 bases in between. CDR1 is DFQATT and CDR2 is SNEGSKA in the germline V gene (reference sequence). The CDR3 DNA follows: TGCAGTGCTAGAGAGGACGGGAACACTGAAGCTTTCTTT. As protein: CSAREDGNTEAFF.

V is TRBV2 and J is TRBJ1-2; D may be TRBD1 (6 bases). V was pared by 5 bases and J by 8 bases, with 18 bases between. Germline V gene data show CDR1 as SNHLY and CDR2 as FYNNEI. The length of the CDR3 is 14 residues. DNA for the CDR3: TGTGCCAGCAGTAGGACAACAGGGTTTGGCGGCTACACCTTC. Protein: CASSRTTGFGGYTF.

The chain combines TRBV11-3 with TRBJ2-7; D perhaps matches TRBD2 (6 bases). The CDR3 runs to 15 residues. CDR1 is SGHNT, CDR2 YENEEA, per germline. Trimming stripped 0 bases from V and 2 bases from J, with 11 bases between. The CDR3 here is CASSLEGGPPYEQYF. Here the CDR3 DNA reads TGTGCCAGCAGCTTAGAGGGAGGACCACCCTACGAGCAGTACTTC.

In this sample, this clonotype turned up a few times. In nucleotides, the CDR3 is TGTGCCAGCAGTGAAGGGCATAGCAATCAGCCCCAGCATTTT. This gives the protein CASSEGHSNQPQHF. The chain couples TRBV6-1 to TRBJ1-5, with D hard to call. The CDR3 covers 14 residues. Between the trimmed V and J ends, which lost 1 base and 0 bases, there was a span of 4 bases. Germline CDR1 MNHNS, CDR2 SASEGT.